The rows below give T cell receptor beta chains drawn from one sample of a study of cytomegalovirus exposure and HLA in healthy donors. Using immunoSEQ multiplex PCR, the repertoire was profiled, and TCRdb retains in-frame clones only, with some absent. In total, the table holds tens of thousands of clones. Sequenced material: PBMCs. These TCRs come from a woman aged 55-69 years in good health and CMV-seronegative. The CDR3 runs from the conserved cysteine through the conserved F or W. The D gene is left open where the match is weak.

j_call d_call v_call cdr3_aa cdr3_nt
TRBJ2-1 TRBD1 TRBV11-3 CASSRDRGANEQFF TGTGCCAGCAGTCGGGACAGGGGTGCGAATGAGCAGTTCTTC
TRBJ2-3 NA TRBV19 CASTPQGSADTQYF TGTGCCAGTACACCCCAGGGGAGTGCAGATACGCAGTATTTT
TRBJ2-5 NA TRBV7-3 CASSSLAQETQYF TGTGCCAGCAGCTCCCTAGCGCAAGAGACCCAGTACTTC
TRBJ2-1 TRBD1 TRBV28 CASGTVYNEQFF TGTGCCAGCGGGACAGTATACAATGAGCAGTTCTTC
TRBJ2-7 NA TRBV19 CASSPLEGESSYEQYF TGTGCCAGTAGTCCACTAGAGGGGGAGAGCTCCTACGAGCAGTACTTC
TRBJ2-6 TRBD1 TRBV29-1 CSVVCGTGGRGTISGANVLTF TGCAGCGTTGTATGTGGGACAGGGGGCCGCGGTACCATCTCTGGGGCCAACGTCCTGACTTTC
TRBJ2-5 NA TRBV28 CASRPNRDQETQYF TGTGCCAGCAGACCCAACAGGGACCAAGAGACCCAGTACTTC
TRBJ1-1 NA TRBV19 CASSMLVDLRSTEAFF TGTGCCAGTAGTATGCTTGTTGACTTGCGAAGCACTGAAGCTTTCTTT
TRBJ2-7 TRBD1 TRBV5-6 CASSPGTGGSLASYEQYF TGTGCCAGCAGTCCCGGGACAGGGGGCTCGCTAGCCTCCTACGAGCAGTACTTC
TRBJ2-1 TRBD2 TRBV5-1 CASSSLAGGPGEQFF TGCGCCAGCAGCTCTCTAGCGGGAGGGCCAGGTGAGCAGTTCTTC
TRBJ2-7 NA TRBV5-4 CASSWEGAVYEQYF TGTGCCAGCAGCTGGGAAGGGGCCGTCTACGAGCAGTACTTC
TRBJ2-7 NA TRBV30 CAWSVQQSYEQYF TGTGCCTGGAGTGTACAACAGAGCTACGAGCAGTACTTC
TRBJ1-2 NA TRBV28 CASRHPPQGSYGYTF TGTGCCAGCAGACACCCCCCGCAGGGTAGCTATGGCTACACCTTC